This T cell receptor beta chain came from a study of shared clonotypes between healthy human individuals. Study details: CD4 naive cells filled three plates per donor, CD4 memory three, CD8 naive two and CD8 memory one. Study-wide findings and caveats: Naive CD4 clonotype sharing across several donors was approximately 5.2%. Sequencing depth was expected to affect clonotype sharing among donors.

As concerns this clone: Its matching antigen is unknown.

CD45RO-negative, CCR7-positively selected cells formed the naive CD8 fraction, excluding terminally differentiated effector memory CD45RA+ cells. Here immunoSEQ multiplex PCR was the method, and the copy in TCRdb shows in-frame clones only, minus some. The data hold 1.5 million to 2.5 million clones, with about 95% observed a single time. Germline values: CDR1 MGHRA, CDR2 YSYEKL. The ends lost 3 bases at V and 16 bases at J; junction bases unmatched: 11. The CDR3 runs to 13 residues. The chain has TRBV4-1 and TRBJ1-3; the match to TRBD1 covers 8 bases. The sequence came from a man aged 18 to 30 in good health. The sample taken for sequencing was naive CD8+ T cells sorted from blood. This CDR3 reads CASSQVPDREGYF. The CDR3 DNA sequence: TGCGCCAGCAGCCAGGTCCCGGACAGGGAGGGGTATTTT.